Listed below are T cell receptor beta chains from one sample, sequenced in a study of blood T cell repertoires in COVID-19. This table comes from immunoSEQ multiplex PCR, and its TCRdb copy is limited to in-frame clones, with some not included. Of about 150,000 clones listed, 70% to 90% were seen once; the top ten hold 3% to 4%. The sequenced sample was peripheral blood. These receptors were taken from a man aged 70-80 years with acute or convalescent COVID-19. Each CDR3 is given with its conserved first and last residue. The D gene is left open where the match is weak. Clone size is not always given. Where it is, it says once, few, many or a class for expanded clones.

j_gene | len | v_gene | d_gene | abundance | CDR3aa | CDR3nt
TRBJ1-1 | 11 | TRBV7-9 | . | . | CASGQFGVAFF | TGTGCCAGCGGGCAGTTCGGGGTAGCTTTCTTT
TRBJ2-7 | 11 | TRBV28 | . | few | CASSLRELRDF | TGTGCCAGCAGTTTAAGGGAGTTGAGGGACTTC
TRBJ2-7 | 15 | TRBV13 | TRBD1 | . | CASSGRDRVIHEQYF | TGTGCCAGCAGTGGCCGGGACAGGGTAATCCACGAGCAGTACTTC
TRBJ2-2 | 14 | TRBV5-1 | TRBD2 | . | CASSWREDGGELFF | TGCGCCAGCAGCTGGCGGGAGGACGGCGGGGAGCTGTTTTTT
TRBJ1-2 | 14 | TRBV28 | . | . | CASSFLASPYGYTF | TGTGCCAGCAGTTTCTTGGCCTCTCCCTATGGCTACACCTTC
TRBJ2-5 | 13 | TRBV29-1 | TRBD2 | . | CSVGGLVQETQYF | TGCAGCGTTGGGGGACTAGTCCAAGAGACCCAGTACTTC
TRBJ1-1 | 12 | TRBV28 | TRBD1 | . | CASSPPGQGAFF | TGTGCCAGCAGTCCACCGGGACAGGGGGCTTTCTTT
TRBJ2-2 | 13 | TRBV7-3 | . | . | CASSSSNTGELFF | TGTGCCAGCAGCTCTTCGAACACCGGGGAGCTGTTTTTT
TRBJ2-1 | 15 | TRBV5-4 | TRBD1 | few | CASSMGQGTYNEQFF | TGTGCCAGCAGCATGGGACAGGGGACCTACAATGAGCAGTTCTTC
TRBJ2-2 | 15 | TRBV9 | . | . | CASSVDRENIGELFF | TGTGCCAGCAGCGTAGACAGGGAAAACATCGGGGAGCTGTTTTTT
TRBJ1-3 | 14 | TRBV28 | . | . | CASILQGTGNTIYF | TGTGCCAGCATCCTACAGGGAACTGGAAACACCATATATTTT
TRBJ1-6 | 16 | TRBV5-8 | TRBD1 | . | CASSLDGTVQTKPLHF | TGTGCCAGCAGCTTGGACGGGACAGTACAAACGAAACCCCTCCACTTT
TRBJ2-3 | 15 | TRBV11-1 | TRBD2 | few | CASSLRTSEADTQYF | TGTGCCAGCAGCCTCCGGACTAGCGAGGCAGATACGCAGTATTTT
TRBJ2-7 | 14 | TRBV7-9 | TRBD1 | few | CASSFGQGSNEQYF | TGTGCCAGCAGCTTCGGACAGGGGTCCAACGAGCAGTACTTC
TRBJ1-1 | 17 | TRBV9 | TRBD1 | . | CASSVSLLQGGDTEAFF | TGTGCCAGCAGCGTATCCCTGTTACAGGGGGGGGACACTGAAGCTTTCTTT
TRBJ1-1 | 12 | TRBV10-3 | . | . | CAISATDSEAFF | TGTGCCATCAGTGCCACAGACAGTGAAGCTTTCTTT
TRBJ1-5 | 14 | TRBV24-1 | . | . | CAIQPGTPGQPQHF | TGTGCCATTCAACCCGGGACACCCGGCCAGCCCCAGCATTTT
TRBJ2-3 | 15 | TRBV7-2 | TRBD1 | . | CASSLKTGGRDTQYF | TGTGCCAGCAGCTTAAAGACAGGGGGAAGGGATACGCAGTATTTT
TRBJ2-7 | 15 | TRBV5-6 | TRBD1 | . | CASSLVQGASYEQYF | TGTGCCAGCAGCTTGGTCCAGGGGGCTTCCTACGAGCAGTACTTC
TRBJ1-5 | 14 | TRBV6-5 | . | . | CASSYSQGYQPQHF | TGTGCCAGCAGTTACTCCCAGGGGTATCAGCCCCAGCATTTT
TRBJ2-1 | 18 | TRBV7-9 | TRBD2 | few | CASSPWSASGSIYNEQFF | TGTGCCAGCAGCCCTTGGTCGGCTAGCGGGAGTATCTACAATGAGCAGTTCTTC
TRBJ1-2 | 14 | TRBV9 | TRBD1 | . | CASTYQGANYGYTF | TGTGCCAGCACCTATCAGGGGGCCAACTATGGCTACACCTTC
TRBJ2-5 | 14 | TRBV11-1 | . | . | CASSLASEIGTQYF | TGTGCCAGCAGCTTAGCGTCGGAGATAGGGACCCAGTACTTC
TRBJ2-7 | 14 | TRBV11-2 | TRBD2 | . | CASNARGRPGEQYF | TGTGCCAGCAACGCCCGCGGGAGGCCGGGGGAGCAGTACTTC
TRBJ1-1 | 13 | TRBV2 | . | . | CASSSYKNTEAFF | TGTGCCAGCAGTTCGTACAAGAACACTGAAGCTTTCTTT
TRBJ2-5 | 13 | TRBV6-5 | . | few | CASSYGPQETQYF | TGTGCCAGCAGTTACGGCCCTCAAGAGACCCAGTACTTC
TRBJ2-5 | 12 | TRBV3-1/TRBV3-2 | . | once | CASPIVQETQYF | TGTGCCAGCCCCATTGTTCAAGAGACCCAGTACTTC
TRBJ2-6 | 16 | TRBV5-5 | . | . | CASSLAAGHGANVLTF | TGTGCCAGCAGCTTGGCCGCAGGGCATGGGGCCAACGTCCTGACTTTC
TRBJ1-4 | 15 | TRBV5-5 | TRBD1 | . | CASSLGVGGVEKLFF | TGTGCCAGCAGCTTAGGAGTAGGGGGCGTGGAAAAACTGTTTTTT
TRBJ1-3 | 15 | TRBV9 | . | . | CASSGQGIVGNTIYF | TGTGCCAGCAGCGGTCAGGGGATAGTTGGAAACACCATATATTTT
TRBJ1-6 | 14 | TRBV28 | . | . | CASSMDNGNSPLHF | TGTGCCAGCAGTATGGACAATGGCAATTCACCCCTCCACTTT
TRBJ2-6 | 17 | TRBV7-8 | . | . | CASRPETSISGANVLTF | TGTGCCAGCAGACCCGAGACAAGTATATCTGGGGCCAACGTCCTGACTTTC
TRBJ2-1 | 15 | TRBV7-2 | TRBD2 | . | CASSLNGLAGNEQFF | TGTGCCAGCAGCCTTAACGGACTAGCGGGGAATGAGCAGTTCTTC
TRBJ1-1 | 12 | TRBV5-1 | . | . | CASPRRYTEAFF | TGCGCCAGCCCTAGGCGCTACACTGAAGCTTTCTTT
TRBJ2-7 | 11 | TRBV20-1 | TRBD1 | . | CSARTGYEQYF | TGCAGTGCTAGGACAGGGTACGAGCAGTACTTC
TRBJ2-7 | 16 | TRBV4-3 | TRBD1 | . | CASSQGARGFSYEQYF | TGCGCCAGCAGCCAAGGGGCCAGGGGGTTCTCCTACGAGCAGTACTTC
TRBJ2-7 | 14 | TRBV18 | TRBD1 | . | CASSPGQGASEQYF | TGTGCCAGCTCTCCAGGACAGGGGGCTAGCGAGCAGTACTTC
TRBJ2-5 | 13 | TRBV5-6 | . | . | CASSPTGTGTQYF | TGTGCCAGCAGCCCCACAGGGACCGGGACCCAGTACTTC
TRBJ1-1 | 14 | TRBV5-4 | . | . | CASSPSAGVTEAFF | TGTGCCAGCAGCCCCTCGGCAGGGGTCACTGAAGCTTTCTTT
TRBJ2-6 | 16 | TRBV18 | . | . | CASSPIGNSGANVLTF | TGTGCCAGCTCACCGATTGGCAACTCTGGGGCCAACGTCCTGACTTTC
TRBJ2-3 | 16 | TRBV9 | TRBD2 | . | CASSVDRAGGVDTQYF | TGTGCCAGCAGCGTAGACAGAGCGGGAGGGGTGGATACGCAGTATTTT
TRBJ2-2 | 11 | TRBV12-3/TRBV12-4 | . | . | CASSGGQRLFF | TGTGCCAGCAGCGGGGGACAGAGGCTGTTTTTT
TRBJ2-7 | 16 | TRBV11-1 | TRBD1 | . | CASSLSPGQGLYEQYF | TGTGCCAGCAGCTTATCCCCCGGACAGGGCCTCTACGAGCAGTACTTC
TRBJ2-3 | 17 | TRBV11-2 | . | . | CASSLDASGRSTDTQYF | TGTGCCAGCAGCTTAGATGCCAGCGGACGTAGCACAGATACGCAGTATTTT
TRBJ2-4 | 16 | TRBV4-3 | TRBD1 | . | CASSPTSGTGGNIQYF | TGCGCCAGCAGCCCAACTTCCGGGACAGGGGGAAACATTCAGTACTTC
TRBJ2-7 | 15 | TRBV28 | . | . | CASSPQAGSSYEQYF | TGTGCCAGCAGCCCCCAGGCTGGGAGCTCCTACGAGCAGTACTTC
TRBJ1-1 | 15 | TRBV7-2 | TRBD1 | . | CASSSQGMANTEAFF | TGTGCCAGCAGTTCACAGGGGATGGCGAACACTGAAGCTTTCTTT
TRBJ1-5 | 15 | TRBV6-6 | . | . | CASSYDGRPDQPQHF | TGTGCCAGCAGTTACGATGGCCGTCCCGATCAGCCCCAGCATTTT
TRBJ2-6 | 20 | TRBV4-2 | TRBD1 | few | CASSQGKPGQGPSGANVLTF | TGTGCCAGCAGCCAAGGTAAACCGGGACAGGGCCCTTCTGGGGCCAACGTCCTGACTTTC
TRBJ1-1 | 13 | TRBV6-2/TRBV6-3 | . | . | CASSHPQNTEAFF | TGTGCCAGCAGTCATCCACAGAACACTGAAGCTTTCTTT
TRBJ2-2 | 13 | TRBV3-1/TRBV3-2 | . | . | CASRLQYTGELFF | TGTGCCAGCAGGCTACAGTACACCGGGGAGCTGTTTTTT
TRBJ2-1 | 15 | TRBV10-3 | TRBD2 | . | CAILAGERGGDEQFF | TGTGCCATACTCGCAGGGGAACGCGGGGGGGATGAGCAGTTCTTC
TRBJ2-7 | 15 | TRBV5-1 | TRBD2 | . | CASRLGLAGSYEQYF | TGCGCCAGCAGATTGGGACTAGCGGGAAGTTACGAGCAGTACTTC
TRBJ2-1 | 12 | TRBV7-3 | . | . | CASSIGGNEQFF | TGTGCCAGCAGCATAGGGGGAAATGAGCAGTTCTTC